This entry describes one TCR beta chain. Repertoires were generated with immunoSEQ multiplex PCR, while TCRdb's copy carries only in-frame clones and drops some. The table lists approximately 30,000 clones, 70% to 90% of them singletons. V was shortened by 2 bases and J by 7 bases, with 15 bases between the two germline ends. Germline V gene lookup returns CDR1 SGHRS and CDR2 YFSETQ. The CDR3 is 15 amino acids. This record comes from a study of blood T cell repertoires in COVID-19. Sequencing was carried out using peripheral blood. The gene calls are TRBV5-1 and TRBJ1-4; possible D gene TRBD1, 5 bases. The source is a human donor in a cohort sampled during active COVID-19. CDR3 protein: CASSFLAGGGEKLFF. The CDR3 DNA is TGCGCCAGCAGCTTTCTAGCGGGGGGAGGTGAAAAACTGTTTTTT.